This T cell receptor (beta chain) was sequenced for a study of cytomegalovirus exposure and HLA in healthy donors. General study points: For cytomegalovirus status, the classifier reportedly gave diagnoses with high specificity and sensitivity. Among the CMV-associated chains, three were confirmed in vitro as specific for CMV antigens. In the roughly 130 validation repertoires, a later analysis found that first-cohort TCR clusters tended to co-occur. Researchers catalogued under 200 TCR beta chains as cytomegalovirus-associated.

Clones were read by immunoSEQ multiplex PCR, and TCRdb kept only the in-frame ones, dropping some. The sample holds around 90,000 clones, less than 90% seen once. A word on this clone: Its target is unknown.

Input material: PBMCs. The receptor comes from a woman aged 18-35 years in good health and CMV-seropositive.

CDR3 sequence reads: CASSRWTSGTYNEQFF. The CDR3 DNA follows: TGTGCCAGCAGTCGATGGACTAGCGGAACCTACAATGAGCAGTTCTTC. This chain links TRBV28 with TRBJ2-1; 10 nucleotides align to TRBD2. Germline lookup yields CDR1 MDHEN and CDR2 SYDVKM. The CDR3 is 16 amino acids. The V and J ends lost 5 bases and 2 bases, in that order; junction bases with no gene match: 6.